Listed below are T cell receptor beta chains from one sample, sequenced in a study of T cells in Graves' hyperthyroidism and ophthalmopathy. Each CDR3 protein gets one entry after TCRdb re-called the multiplex PCR reads with MiXCR. The repertoire holds around 100,000 distinct CDR3 sequences, with roughly 47% as singletons. The source material was blood. These receptors were collected from a man aged 35-49 years with Graves' hyperthyroidism. CDR3s include the opening cysteine and the closing phenylalanine or tryptophan. The D gene is left open where the match is weak. The listing skips clone size in some rows; elsewhere it reads once, few, many or a size class.

D gene	V gene	clone size	J gene	CDR3 protein	CDR3 DNA
TRBD2	TRBV20-1	many	TRBJ2-2	CSARGRLAGDPGELFF	TGCAGTGCTAGAGGACGACTAGCGGGAGACCCCGGGGAGCTGTTTTTT
NA	TRBV6-1	few	TRBJ1-1	CASSESLGTEAFF	TGTGCCAGCAGTGAAAGTCTTGGAACTGAAGCTTTCTTT
NA	TRBV7-8	many	TRBJ1-6	CASSLGGTPHNPPLHF	TGTGCCAGCAGCTTAGGTGGGACACCGCATAATCCACCCCTCCACTTT
TRBD2	TRBV9	many	TRBJ2-3	CASSSLAGGTDTQYF	TGTGCCAGCAGCTCGCTAGCGGGAGGCACAGATACGCAGTATTTT
NA	TRBV12-3/TRBV12-4	many	TRBJ2-7	CASTSRLVPYEQYF	TGTGCCAGCACCTCCCGACTAGTGCCCTACGAGCAGTACTTC
NA	TRBV2	NA	TRBJ1-5	CASRRVYFQPQHF	TGTGCCAGCAGGAGGGTCTACTTTCAGCCCCAGCATTTT
NA	TRBV4-1	many	TRBJ2-5	CASSQIQSMETQYF	TGCGCCAGCAGCCAAATACAGAGCATGGAGACCCAGTACTTC
TRBD1	TRBV20-1	once	TRBJ1-2	CSKQGNYGYTF	TGCAGCAAACAGGGGAATTATGGCTACACCTTC
TRBD1	TRBV12-3/TRBV12-4	many	TRBJ2-1	CASSLAGGMYNEQFF	TGTGCCAGCAGTTTAGCAGGGGGCATGTACAATGAGCAGTTCTTC
TRBD1	TRBV15	NA	TRBJ1-2	CATSRGGGQINYGYTF	TGTGCCACCAGCAGAGGCGGGGGACAGATAAACTATGGCTACACCTTC
TRBD2	TRBV19	NA	TRBJ2-7	CASSIGSGTSGYEQYF	TGTGCCAGTAGTATTGGGTCCGGGACTAGTGGATACGAGCAGTACTTC
TRBD1	TRBV12-3/TRBV12-4	many	TRBJ2-5	CASSTYGTDQETQYF	TGTGCCAGCAGCACCTATGGGACAGACCAAGAGACCCAGTACTTC
TRBD2	TRBV25-1	NA	TRBJ2-3	CASALGRGSTDTQYF	TGTGCCAGCGCCTTGGGGCGGGGGAGCACAGATACGCAGTATTTT
TRBD1	TRBV29-1	NA	TRBJ1-1	CSVLRGRTEAFF	TGCAGCGTTTTAAGGGGGCGGACTGAAGCTTTCTTT
NA	TRBV6-5	many	TRBJ2-2	CASRRTTNTGELFF	TGTGCCAGCAGAAGGACAACGAACACCGGGGAGCTGTTTTTT
TRBD1	TRBV7-9	many	TRBJ2-1	CAGSRTDRLFGDEQFF	TGTGCCGGCAGCCGGACGGACAGGCTTTTTGGCGATGAGCAGTTCTTC
TRBD2	TRBV10-3	many	TRBJ2-3	CAISGVKDGRGNTQYF	TGTGCCATCAGTGGAGTGAAGGACGGGAGGGGTAATACGCAGTATTTT
NA	TRBV3-1	many	TRBJ2-3	CASSQGPASLGTDTQYF	TGTGCCAGCAGCCAAGGTCCAGCCAGTCTGGGCACAGATACGCAGTATTTT
NA	TRBV7-8	NA	TRBJ1-1	CASSLQGFEAFF	TGTGCCAGCAGCTTGCAGGGGTTTGAAGCTTTCTTT
TRBD1	TRBV10-3	once	TRBJ2-3	CATWGTGGTDTQYF	TGTGCCACTTGGGGGACAGGGGGGACAGATACGCAGTATTTT
NA	TRBV15	NA	TRBJ1-2	CASSGGRDGNYGYTF	TGTGCCAGTAGCGGAGGGAGGGATGGCAACTATGGCTACACCTTC
NA	TRBV5-1	NA	TRBJ2-3	CASSPGTAVITDTQYF	TGCGCCAGCAGCCCTGGCACGGCGGTAATCACAGATACGCAGTATTTT
NA	TRBV5-7	few	TRBJ2-7	CASSPISGPYEQYF	TGTGCCAGCTCACCGATTAGCGGCCCCTACGAGCAGTACTTC
NA	TRBV19	many	TRBJ1-5	CASSIKGTGQQPQHF	TGTGCCAGTAGTATTAAGGGAACAGGGCAACAGCCCCAGCATTTT
NA	TRBV19	many	TRBJ2-2	CASSIVGSDTGELFF	TGTGCCAGTAGTATAGTCGGGTCGGATACCGGGGAGCTGTTTTTT
NA	TRBV19	NA	TRBJ2-7	CASKAGAGEQYF	TGTGCCAGTAAAGCAGGGGCTGGGGAGCAGTACTTC